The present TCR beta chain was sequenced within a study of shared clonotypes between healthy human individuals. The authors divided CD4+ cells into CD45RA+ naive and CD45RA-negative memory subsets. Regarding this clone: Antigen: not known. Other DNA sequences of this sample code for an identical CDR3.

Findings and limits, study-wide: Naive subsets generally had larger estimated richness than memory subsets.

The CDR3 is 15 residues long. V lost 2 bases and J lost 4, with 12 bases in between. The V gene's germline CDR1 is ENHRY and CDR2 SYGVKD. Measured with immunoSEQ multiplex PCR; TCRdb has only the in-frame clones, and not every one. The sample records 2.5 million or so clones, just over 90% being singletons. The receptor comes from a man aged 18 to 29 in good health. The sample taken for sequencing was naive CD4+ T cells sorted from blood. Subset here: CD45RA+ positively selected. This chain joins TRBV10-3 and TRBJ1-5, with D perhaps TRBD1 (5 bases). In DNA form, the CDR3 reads TGTGCCATCAGTGAGGGTCAGGGAGGTAATCAGCCCCAGCATTTT. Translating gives CAISEGQGGNQPQHF.